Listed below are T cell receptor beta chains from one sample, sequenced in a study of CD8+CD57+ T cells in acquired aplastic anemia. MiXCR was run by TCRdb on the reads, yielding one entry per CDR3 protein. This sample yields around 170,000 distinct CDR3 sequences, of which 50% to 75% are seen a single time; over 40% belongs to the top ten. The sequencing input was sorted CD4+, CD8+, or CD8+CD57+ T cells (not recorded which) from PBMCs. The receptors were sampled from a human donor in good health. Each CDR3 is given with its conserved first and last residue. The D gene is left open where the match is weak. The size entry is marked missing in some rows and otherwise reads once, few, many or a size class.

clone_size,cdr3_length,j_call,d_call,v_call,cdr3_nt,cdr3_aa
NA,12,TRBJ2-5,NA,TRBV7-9,TGTGCCAGCAGCTTAGTAGGAGAGAACCAGTACTTC,CASSLVGENQYF
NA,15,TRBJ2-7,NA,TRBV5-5,TGTGCCAGCAGCCCCAGCCGGACACGGGTCTACGAGCAGTACTTC,CASSPSRTRVYEQYF
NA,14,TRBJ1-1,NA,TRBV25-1,TGTGCCAGCATGACGAGGGTATCGGACACTGAAGCTTTCTTT,CASMTRVSDTEAFF
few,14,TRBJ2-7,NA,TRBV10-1,TGCGCCAGCAGTGCAAAGGGGCCTAACTACGAGCAGTACTTC,CASSAKGPNYEQYF
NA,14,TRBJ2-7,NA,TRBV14,TGTGCCAGCAGCCAAGTTAGGAGGGGACCCGAGCAGTACTTC,CASSQVRRGPEQYF
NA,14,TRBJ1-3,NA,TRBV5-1,TGCGCCAGCAGAGCAGAAATCTCTGGAAACACCATATATTTT,CASRAEISGNTIYF
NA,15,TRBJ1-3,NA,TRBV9,TGTGCCAGCAGCCCGGACACAGGGTCTGGAAACACCATATATTTT,CASSPDTGSGNTIYF
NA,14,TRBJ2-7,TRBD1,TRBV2,TGTGCCAGCAGTGATAGGCAGGGGGTCAACGAGCAGTACTTC,CASSDRQGVNEQYF
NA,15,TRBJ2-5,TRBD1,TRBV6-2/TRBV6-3,TGTGCCAGCAGAAGGGGACAGTGGGGCCAAGAGACCCAGTACTTC,CASRRGQWGQETQYF
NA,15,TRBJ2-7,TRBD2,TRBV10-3,TGTGCCATCAGTGAGTCTAATAGCGGGAGCTACGAGCAGTACTTC,CAISESNSGSYEQYF
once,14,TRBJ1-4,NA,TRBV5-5,TGTGCCAGCAGACCGGAGTTTGTTAATGAAAAACTGTTTTTT,CASRPEFVNEKLFF
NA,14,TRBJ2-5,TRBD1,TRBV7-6,TGTGCCAGCAGCTTAGCAGACAGGGTGGAGACCCAGTACTTC,CASSLADRVETQYF
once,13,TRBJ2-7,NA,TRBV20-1,TGCTGTGCTAGAGACGGGAGCACAGGCGAGCAGTACTTC,CCARDGSTGEQYF
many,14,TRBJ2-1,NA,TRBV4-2,TGTGCCAGCAGCCAAGTCGGGGCCTACAATGAGCAGTTCTTC,CASSQVGAYNEQFF
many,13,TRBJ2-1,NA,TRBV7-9,TGTGCCAGCAGCGGTCTCAGAGGCAATGAGCAGTTCTTC,CASSGLRGNEQFF
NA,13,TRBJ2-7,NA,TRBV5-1,TGCGCCAGCAGCTCCGTACAGGGCTACGAGCAGTACTTC,CASSSVQGYEQYF
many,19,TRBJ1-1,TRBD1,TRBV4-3,TGCGCCAGCAGCCAAGAAGCTTGGACAGGGGCGTCCGCGAACACTGAAGCTTTCTTT,CASSQEAWTGASANTEAFF
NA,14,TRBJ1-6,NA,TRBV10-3,TGTGCCATCAGTGTAGGGACCCTTAATTTACCCCTCCACTTT,CAISVGTLNLPLHF
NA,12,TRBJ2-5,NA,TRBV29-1,TGCAGCGTTGGGACAGTACAAGAGACCCAGTACTTC,CSVGTVQETQYF
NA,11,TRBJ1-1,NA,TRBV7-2,TGTGCCAGCAGAAGGACAGTTGAAGCTTTCTTT,CASRRTVEAFF
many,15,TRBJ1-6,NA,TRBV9,TGTGCCAGCAGCGTAGAAGGGGCGGAGAATTCACCCCTCCACTTT,CASSVEGAENSPLHF
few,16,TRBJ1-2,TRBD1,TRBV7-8,TGTGCCAGCAGCTTAGCCGGACAGGGGCGGAACTATGGCTACACCTTC,CASSLAGQGRNYGYTF
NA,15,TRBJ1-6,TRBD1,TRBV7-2,TGTGCCAGCAGTGCCGGGACAGGGGATAATTCACCCCTCCACTTT,CASSAGTGDNSPLHF
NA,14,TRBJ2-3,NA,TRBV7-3,TGTGCCAGCAGTGGCAGGGGGGTCACAGATACGCAGTATTTT,CASSGRGVTDTQYF
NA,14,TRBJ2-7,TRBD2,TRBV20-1,TGCAGTGCCAGCCGTCTAGCGGGGAAGGGGGAGCAGCACTTC,CSASRLAGKGEQHF
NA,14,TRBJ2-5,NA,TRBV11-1,TGTGCCAGCAGCTCGGCAGGGATCCAAGAGACCCAGTACTTC,CASSSAGIQETQYF
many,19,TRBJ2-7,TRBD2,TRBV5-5,TGTGCCAGCAGCTTGGCCTGGGGGGTAGCGGGGAGTACCACCTACGAGCAGTACTTC,CASSLAWGVAGSTTYEQYF
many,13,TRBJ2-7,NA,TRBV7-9,TGTGCCAGCAGCTTAGCCCGGGACTACGAGCAGTACTTC,CASSLARDYEQYF
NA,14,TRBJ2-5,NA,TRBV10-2,TGCGCCAGCAGTGAGTCGGCGGGCTCAGAGACCCAGTACTTC,CASSESAGSETQYF
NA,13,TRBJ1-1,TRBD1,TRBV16,TGTGCCAGCAGCCAGGGACAGATCACTGAAGCTTTCTTT,CASSQGQITEAFF
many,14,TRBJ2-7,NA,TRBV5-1,TGCGCCAGCAGCCCCCCACGCCACACCTACGAGCAGTACTTC,CASSPPRHTYEQYF
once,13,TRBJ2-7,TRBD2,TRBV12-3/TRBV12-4,TGTGCCAGCAAAGCGGGGGGCTCATACGAGCAGTACTTC,CASKAGGSYEQYF
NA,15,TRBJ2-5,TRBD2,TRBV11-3,TGTGCCAGCAGCTTTACTAGCGGTATACAAGAGACCCAGTACTTC,CASSFTSGIQETQYF
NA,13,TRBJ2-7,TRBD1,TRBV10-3,TGTGCCAGCAGGGAGGACAGGGTCCACGAGCAGTACTTC,CASREDRVHEQYF
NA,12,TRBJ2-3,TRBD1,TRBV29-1,TGCAGCGTTGGACAGGGAACAGATACGCAGTATTTT,CSVGQGTDTQYF
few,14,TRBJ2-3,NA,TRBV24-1,TGTGCCACCAGTGATTTGGCCAACCCAGATACGCAGTATTTT,CATSDLANPDTQYF
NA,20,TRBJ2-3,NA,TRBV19,TGTGCCAGTAGTATACGGAGAGGAGCGGGGACGGGACTTGGGGGGCATACGCAGTATTTT,CASSIRRGAGTGLGGHTQYF
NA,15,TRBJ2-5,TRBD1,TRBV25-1,TGTGCCAGCAGGCCCGGGACAGTGAATTGGGAGACCCAGTACTTC,CASRPGTVNWETQYF
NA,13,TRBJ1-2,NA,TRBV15,TGTGCCACCAGCGACAGGTCGAGCTATGGCTACACCTTC,CATSDRSSYGYTF
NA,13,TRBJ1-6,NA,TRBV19,TGTGCCAGTGGGGGGACATTTAATTCACCCCTCCACTTT,CASGGTFNSPLHF
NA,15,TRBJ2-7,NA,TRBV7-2,TGTGCCAGCAGCTTAGAGGCCAGCTTGTCCTACGAGCAGTACTTC,CASSLEASLSYEQYF
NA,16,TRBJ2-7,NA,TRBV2,TGTGCCAGCAGTGGTGCCCCCGGGAAACTCTCCTACGAGCAGTACTTC,CASSGAPGKLSYEQYF
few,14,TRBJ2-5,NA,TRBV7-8,TGTGCCAGCAGCTTATTCCGGGCCCAAGAGACCCAGTACTTC,CASSLFRAQETQYF
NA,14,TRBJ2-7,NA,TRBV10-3,TGTGCCATCAGTATCGGGGCCGAGGGCTCCGAGCAGTACTTC,CAISIGAEGSEQYF
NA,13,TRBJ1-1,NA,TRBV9,TGTGCCAGCAGCAACAACCTGAACACTGAAGCTTTCTTT,CASSNNLNTEAFF
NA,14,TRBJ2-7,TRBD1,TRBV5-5,TGTGCCAGCAGCTTATCACAGGGGAAATACGAGCAGTACTTC,CASSLSQGKYEQYF